The source of this TCR beta chain is a study of cytomegalovirus exposure and HLA in healthy donors. About the study: The early release's HLA-typed donors yielded 78 million or so unique TCRs. General study points: The classifier reportedly diagnosed cytomegalovirus status with high specificity and sensitivity. Earlier findings revealed that most TCR beta V segments proved productive either about 87% or about 30% of the time.

V dropped 3 bases and J dropped 3 bases, with 14 bases sitting between them. Germline assignment: CDR1 MDHEN and CDR2 SYDVKM. The CDR3 is made up of 15 amino acids. Healthy bone marrow donors made up the cohort. With 60 Vbeta and 13 Jbeta primers, the PCR was carried out. Here immunoSEQ multiplex PCR was the method, and the copy in TCRdb shows in-frame clones only, minus some. In the table there are under 250,000 clones, roughly 80% of which are singletons. Concerning this clone: Its target is not known.

The TCR comes from a man aged 50 to 60 in good health and CMV-seronegative. The rearrangement links TRBV28 to TRBJ1-1, with D possibly TRBD1 on 6 matching bases. Sequences were obtained from PBMCs. CDR3 amino acids: CASSFPGGQDTEAFF. As DNA, the CDR3 is TGTGCCAGCAGTTTTCCGGGGGGGCAGGACACTGAAGCTTTCTTT.